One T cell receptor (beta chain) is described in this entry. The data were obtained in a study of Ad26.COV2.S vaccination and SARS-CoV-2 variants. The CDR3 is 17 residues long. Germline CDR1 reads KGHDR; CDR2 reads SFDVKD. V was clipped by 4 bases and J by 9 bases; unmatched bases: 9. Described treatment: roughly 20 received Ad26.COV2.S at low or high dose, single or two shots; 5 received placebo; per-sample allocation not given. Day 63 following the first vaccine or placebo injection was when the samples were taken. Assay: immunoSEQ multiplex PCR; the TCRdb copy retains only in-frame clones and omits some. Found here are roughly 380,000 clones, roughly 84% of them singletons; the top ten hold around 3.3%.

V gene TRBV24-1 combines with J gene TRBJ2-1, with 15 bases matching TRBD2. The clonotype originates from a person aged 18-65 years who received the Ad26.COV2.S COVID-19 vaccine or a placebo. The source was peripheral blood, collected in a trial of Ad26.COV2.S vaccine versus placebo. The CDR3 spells CATSEPGLAGGMGEQFF. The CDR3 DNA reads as TGTGCCACCAGTGAGCCCGGACTAGCGGGAGGGATGGGTGAGCAGTTCTTC.